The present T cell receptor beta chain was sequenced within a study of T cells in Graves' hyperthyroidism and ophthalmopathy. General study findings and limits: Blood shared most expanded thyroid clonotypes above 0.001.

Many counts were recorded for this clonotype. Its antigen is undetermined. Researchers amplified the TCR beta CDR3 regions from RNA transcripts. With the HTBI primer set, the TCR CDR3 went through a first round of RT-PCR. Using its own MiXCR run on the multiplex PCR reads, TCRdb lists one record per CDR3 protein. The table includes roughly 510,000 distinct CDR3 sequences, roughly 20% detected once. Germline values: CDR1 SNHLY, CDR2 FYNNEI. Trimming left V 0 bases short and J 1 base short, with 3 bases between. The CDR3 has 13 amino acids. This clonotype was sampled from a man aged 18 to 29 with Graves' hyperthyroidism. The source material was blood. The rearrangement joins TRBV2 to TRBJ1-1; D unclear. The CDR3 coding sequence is TGTGCCAGCAGTGAAGCGCGGAACACTGAAGCTTTCTTT. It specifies CASSEARNTEAFF. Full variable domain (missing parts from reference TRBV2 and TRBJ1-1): EPEVTQTPSHQVTQMGQEVILRCVPISNHLYFYWYRQILGQKVEFLVSFYNNEISEKSEIFDDQFSVERPDGSNFTLKIRSTKLEDSAMYFCASSEARNTEAFFGQGTRLTVV.